This TCR beta chain was identified during a study of OX40 agonist ivuxolimab in advanced cancers. Findings of the study overall: Among T cells, CD8+ cells averaged more expanded clones than CD4+ cells.

Data came from immunoSEQ multiplex PCR; TCRdb stores just in-frame clones and leaves some out. The sample carries under 95,000 clones, 89% recorded once. This clone was seen a few times. Its antigen is still unknown. The CDR3 sequence is 13 residues long. CDR1 SGHRS and CDR2 YFSETQ come from the germline V gene. Unmatched junction bases numbered 3, after V lost 4 bases and J lost 5 bases. The sample in question was CD4+ or CD8+ T cells sorted from blood, obtained in a trial of the OX40 agonist ivuxolimab. The sequence derives from an adult with an advanced solid tumor such as melanoma, head and neck, liver or kidney cancer. This chain links TRBV5-1 with TRBJ2-5, with 9 bases aligning to TRBD1. CDR3 bases: TGCGCCAGCAGCGCGGGACAGGGCGAGACCCAGTACTTC. It codes for CASSAGQGETQYF.